This TCR beta chain was found in a study of cytomegalovirus exposure and HLA in healthy donors. Study observations and caveats: It was 150 to 200 TCR beta chains that were listed as cytomegalovirus-associated. High specificity and sensitivity for cytomegalovirus status were reported for the classifier. In vitro work confirmed that a few CMV-associated chains recognize CMV antigens.

V lost 5 bases to trimming and J lost 2 bases, with 13 bases between them. The CDR3 consists of 14 residues. Germline loops: CDR1 MNHNS, CDR2 SASEGT. Clones were read by immunoSEQ multiplex PCR, and TCRdb kept only the in-frame ones, dropping some. The sample shows 150,000 to 200,000 clones, about 81% of them seen only once. About this clone: Antigen specificity is unknown.

This clonotype was sampled from a woman aged 25 to 45 in good health and CMV-seronegative. V usage is TRBV6-1 and J usage is TRBJ2-7; maybe TRBD1 (6 bases). Sequenced input: PBMCs. The DNA for the CDR3 is TGTGCCAGCAGTCTACGGGACACAACCTACGAGCAGTACTTC. This sequence encodes CASSLRDTTYEQYF.